This entry lists 24 T cell receptor beta chains sequenced from one sample in a study of blood T cell repertoires in COVID-19. Some clones are missing from TCRdb's copy, which holds only in-frame ones; the method was immunoSEQ multiplex PCR. The repertoire consists of just over 35,000 clones, with around 90% occurring once and the leading ten covering 20% to 25%. Sequenced sample: peripheral blood. These receptor sequences come from a man aged 55 to 69 with acute or convalescent COVID-19.

The chain recombines TRBV10-1 with TRBJ2-2; D perhaps matches TRBD1 (5 bases). The V and J ends lost 4 bases and 4 bases respectively, with 13 bases between them. The CDR3 is 15 residues long. Germline values: CDR1 WNHNN, CDR2 SYGVQD (reference sequence). For the CDR3, the DNA is TGCGCCAGCAGTGTAGGGGAAGGGATCACCGGGGAGCTGTTTTTT. This sequence encodes CASSVGEGITGELFF.

This chain's CDR3 is CASSTRQGLYEQYF. CDR3 DNA: TGCGCCAGCAGCACCAGACAGGGGTTGTACGAGCAGTACTTC. The genes are TRBV5-1 and TRBJ2-7; TRBD1 matches 8 bases. Germline assignment: CDR1 SGHRS and CDR2 YFSETQ. V was clipped by 4 bases and J by 4 bases; unmatched bases: 7. The CDR3 has 14 amino acids.

The V gene is TRBV5-1, the J gene TRBJ2-2; possible D gene TRBD1, 7 bases. V lost 0 bases to trimming and J lost 2 bases, with 11 bases between them. The CDR3 has 16 residues. CDR1 is SGHRS and CDR2 is YFSETQ in the germline V gene. DNA of the CDR3: TGCGCCAGCAGCTTGGGCGGGACAGACAACACCGGGGAGCTGTTTTTT. Its protein product is CASSLGGTDNTGELFF.

In this sample, this clone turned up once. The chain couples TRBV29-1 to TRBJ2-7, with 8 positions matching TRBD1. J lost 6 bases, V lost 5 bases, and 12 bases had no gene match. The CDR3 sequence is 14 residues long. Germline CDR1 reads SQVTM; CDR2 reads ANQGSEA. In nucleotides, the CDR3 is TGCAGCGTTCACTCCCAGGGGGCAACCGGCGAGCAGTACTTC. Protein: CSVHSQGATGEQYF.

This chain joins TRBV5-1 and TRBJ2-7; TRBD2 might be the D (5 bases). Germline V lookup: CDR1 SGHRS, CDR2 YFSETQ. The length of the CDR3 is 13 residues. Trimming left V 6 bases short and J 0 bases short, with 10 bases between. The CDR3 DNA follows: TGCGCCAGCACGTCGGGGAGCTCCTACGAGCAGTACTTC. Protein product: CASTSGSSYEQYF.

The chain links TRBV18 to TRBJ1-3, with D hard to call. CDR1 and CDR2 (germline): KGHSH, LQKENI. This CDR3 spans 18 amino acids. The V gene lost 6 bases and the J gene lost 0 bases, with 21 bases spanning the gap. The CDR3 coding sequence is TGTGCCAGCTCCCCCTTCGGTACTCACCTCCGCTCTGGAAACACCATATATTTT. This gives the protein CASSPFGTHLRSGNTIYF.

The chain has TRBV5-1 and TRBJ1-5; tentatively, D is TRBD1 (5 bases). The CDR3 consists of 15 residues. Germline CDR1 SGHRS, CDR2 YFSETQ. Trimming left V 4 bases short and J 2 bases short, with 13 bases between. In nucleotides, the CDR3 is TGCGCCAGCAGCCGGGGGACGGGGGGCAATCAGCCCCAGCATTTT. Protein sequence: CASSRGTGGNQPQHF.

CDR3 residues: CASSRLTDSTDTQYF. The CDR3 bases are TGTGCCAGCAGTAGGCTGACCGACTCCACAGATACGCAGTATTTT. The gene calls are TRBV6-5 and TRBJ2-3; D gene ambiguous. The CDR3 length is 15 residues. Per germline, CDR1 MNHEY and CDR2 SVGAGI. Deletions cut 5 bases from V and 2 bases from J, with 14 bases between.

The chain has TRBV11-2 and TRBJ1-1; tentative D call: TRBD1 (5 bases). V dropped 5 bases and J dropped 2 bases, with 12 bases sitting between them. There are 14 residues in the CDR3. CDR1 and CDR2 (germline): SGHAT, FQNNGV. Written as DNA, the CDR3 is TGTGCCAGCAGCCTGGGACTGATTAACACTGAAGCTTTCTTT. It specifies CASSLGLINTEAFF. Full variable domain (outside the CDR3, taken from reference TRBV11-2 and TRBJ1-1): EAGVAQSPRYKIIEKRQSVAFWCNPISGHATLYWYQQILGQGPKLLIQFQNNGVVDDSQLPKDRFSAERLKGVDSTLKIQPAKLEDSAVYLCASSLGLINTEAFFGQGTRLTVV.

CDR3 sequence (DNA): TGTGCCAGCAGTGAACGGGACTATACGCAGTATTTT. Translated, it gives CASSERDYTQYF. The gene calls are TRBV2 and TRBJ2-3, with TRBD2 as a possible D gene (6 bases). The length of the CDR3 is 12 residues. Trimming left V 2 bases short and J 7 bases short, with 7 bases between. CDR1 is SNHLY, CDR2 FYNNEI, per germline. Filled out from reference TRBV2 and TRBJ2-3, the complete variable domain reads EPEVTQTPSHQVTQMGQEVILRCVPISNHLYFYWYRQILGQKVEFLVSFYNNEISEKSEIFDDQFSVERPDGSNFTLKIRSTKLEDSAMYFCASSERDYTQYFGPGTRLTVL.

V is TRBV4-1 and J is TRBJ2-3; TRBD2 matches 12 bases. CDR1 MGHRA and CDR2 YSYEKL come from the germline V gene. CDR3 size: 15 residues. V was pared by 4 bases and J by 3 bases, with 2 bases of the junction left unmatched. For the CDR3, the DNA is TGCGCCAGCAGCCGGACTAGCGGGAAGACAGATACGCAGTATTTT. Its protein is CASSRTSGKTDTQYF.

The chain combines TRBV6-5 with TRBJ1-1, with TRBD1 matching over 8 bases. The V gene's germline CDR1 is MNHEY and CDR2 SVGAGI. The CDR3 extends over 13 amino acids. The V and J ends lost 6 bases and 4 bases, in that order; junction bases with no gene match: 4. For the CDR3, the DNA is TGTGCCAGCAGCACAGACAGGGGCACTGAAGCTTTCTTT. This sequence encodes CASSTDRGTEAFF.

This clone came up a few times. The chain combines TRBV27 with TRBJ2-1; TRBD2 might be the D (6 bases). CDR1 and CDR2 (germline): MNHEY, SMNVEV (reference sequence). Trimming pared 2 bases from V and 9 bases from J, leaving 14 bases between. The length of the CDR3 is 14 residues. The CDR3 loop reads CASSLRGNLREQFF. The DNA of the CDR3 is TGTGCCAGCAGTTTACGGGGGAATTTACGTGAGCAGTTCTTC.

The chain links TRBV6-5 to TRBJ2-3, with 10 bases that match TRBD2. Germline V gene sequence: CDR1 MNHEY, CDR2 SVGAGI. This CDR3 region has 14 residues. Unmatched junction bases numbered 2, after V lost 6 bases and J lost 2 bases. Written as DNA, the CDR3 is TGTGCCAGCAGGACTAGCGGGTTCACAGATACGCAGTATTTT. Translating gives CASRTSGFTDTQYF.

The chain recombines TRBV15 with TRBJ2-2; TRBD2 matches at 8 bases. The CDR3 runs to 16 residues. V lost 3 bases, J lost 7 bases, and 10 bases stayed unmatched. Germline V gene data show CDR1 as LNHNV and CDR2 as YYDKDF (reference sequence). DNA for the CDR3: TGTGCCACCAGCAGGTTCCATAGCGGGACGAGCGGGGAGCTGTTTTTT. Encoded protein: CATSRFHSGTSGELFF.

CDR3 DNA: TGCAGCGTCGCCGGAGACAGGGGCGCACCCTACAATGAGCAGTTCTTC. Amino acids: CSVAGDRGAPYNEQFF. The chain joins TRBV29-1 to TRBJ2-1; the match to TRBD1 covers 8 bases. J gave up 2 bases and V 6 bases, and 12 bases lay outside the gene matches. The germline gives CDR1 SQVTM, CDR2 ANQGSEA. This CDR3 has 16 amino acids.

The chain couples TRBV11-3 to TRBJ2-7; weak D call: TRBD1 (6 bases). Deletions cut 3 bases from V and 7 bases from J, with 10 bases between. The CDR3 has 12 residues. Germline V CDR1 and CDR2: SGHNT, YENEEA. In nucleotides, the CDR3 is TGTGCCAGCAGCTTGGGACAAGGGGAGCAGTACTTC. This translates into CASSLGQGEQYF.

In its sample, this clone was seen once. The chain combines TRBV11-3 with TRBJ1-1; D not certain. Germline CDR1 and CDR2: SGHNT and YENEEA. The CDR3 sequence is 15 residues long. With 2 bases removed from V and 0 bases from J, the gap between germline ends came to 10 bases. The CDR3 DNA follows: TGTGCCAGCAGCTTATGGAGGAATATGAACACTGAAGCTTTCTTT. This gives the protein CASSLWRNMNTEAFF.

The chain joins TRBV19 to TRBJ2-7; 8 bases match TRBD1. CDR3 length: 14 amino acids. Germline assignment: CDR1 LNHDA and CDR2 SQIVND (reference sequence). The V gene end was trimmed by 5 bases and the J gene end by 6 bases; junction bases not matched to a gene: 9. The CDR3 bases are TGTGCCAGTAGTGCCTCGGGACAGGCTCCCGAGCAGTACTTC. Residues: CASSASGQAPEQYF.

The chain links TRBV6-4 to TRBJ2-2, with D possibly matching TRBD2 (5 bases). The germline gives CDR1 MRHNA, CDR2 SNTAGT. V lost 7 bases and J 2 bases, leaving 11 bases between the germline ends. This CDR3 region has 14 residues. In DNA form, the CDR3 reads TGTGCCAGCATGAGCGGTACAAACACCGGGGAGCTGTTTTTT. Its translation is CASMSGTNTGELFF.

In DNA, the CDR3 is TGTGCCAGTAGTGGGCGGGAGGGTGACGAGACCCAGTACTTC. Its translation is CASSGREGDETQYF. The rearrangement uses TRBV19 and TRBJ2-5; 9 bases are shared with TRBD2. Per the germline V gene, CDR1 is LNHDA and CDR2 is SQIVND (reference sequence). CDR3 length: 14 amino acids. V dropped 5 bases and J dropped 5; count of bases not matched to a gene: 6.

The chain has TRBV5-1 and TRBJ2-7, with a weak D call TRBD1 (6 bases). The ends were cut back, 4 bases at V and 2 bases at J, with 13 bases in the middle. Germline lookup yields CDR1 SGHRS and CDR2 YFSETQ. The CDR3 is made up of 14 amino acids. The CDR3 protein is CASSTGQSPYEQYF. The CDR3 coding sequence is TGCGCCAGCAGCACAGGACAGAGTCCCTACGAGCAGTACTTC.

V usage is TRBV18 and J usage is TRBJ1-2; possibly TRBD1 for D (6 bases). The germline V and J ends were trimmed by 4 bases and 3 bases, with 18 bases remaining between them. CDR3 length equals 16 residues. Germline V gene data show CDR1 as KGHSH and CDR2 as LQKENI. CDR3 nucleotides: TGTGCCAGCTCACGACAGGCAAGGGATGGAGACTATGGCTACACCTTC. Its protein is CASSRQARDGDYGYTF. The whole variable domain, remainder taken from reference TRBV18 and TRBJ1-2, is NAGVMQNPRHLVRRRGQEARLRCSPMKGHSHVYWYRQLPEEGLKFMVYLQKENIIDESGMPKERFSAEFPKEGPSILRIQQVVRGDSAAYFCASSRQARDGDYGYTFGSGTRLTVV.

The gene calls are TRBV2 and TRBJ1-5; 7 bases are shared with TRBD1. Germline V CDR1 and CDR2: SNHLY, FYNNEI. The CDR3 sequence is 15 residues long. With V trimmed by 7 bases and J by 6 bases, 12 bases remained unmatched. The CDR3 DNA sequence: TGTGCCAGCAAAGGGACAGATGGTCGAGGTCAGCCCCAGCATTTT. As protein: CASKGTDGRGQPQHF.